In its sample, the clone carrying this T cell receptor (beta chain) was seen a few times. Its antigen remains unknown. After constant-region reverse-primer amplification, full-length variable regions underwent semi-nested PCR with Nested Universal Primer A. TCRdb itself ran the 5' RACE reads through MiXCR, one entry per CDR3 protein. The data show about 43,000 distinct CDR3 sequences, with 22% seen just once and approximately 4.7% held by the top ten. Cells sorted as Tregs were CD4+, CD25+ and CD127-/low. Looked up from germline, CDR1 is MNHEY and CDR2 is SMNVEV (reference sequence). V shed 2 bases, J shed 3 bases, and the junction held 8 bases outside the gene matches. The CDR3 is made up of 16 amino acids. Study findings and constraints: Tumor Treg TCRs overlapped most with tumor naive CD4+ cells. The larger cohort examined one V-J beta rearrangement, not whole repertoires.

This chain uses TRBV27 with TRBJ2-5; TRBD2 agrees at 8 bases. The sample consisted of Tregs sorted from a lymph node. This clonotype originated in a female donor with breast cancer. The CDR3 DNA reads TGTGCCAGCAGTTTAACAGCGGGAGACGGAAAAGAGACCCAGTACTTC. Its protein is CASSLTAGDGKETQYF.